What follows is one T cell receptor (beta chain) and its context. What it binds is unknown. This entry comes from a study of vaccination and CD4 T cells after COVID-19. Described treatment: approximately 10-day PBMC culture with coronavirus spike peptide pools or control peptides (ViraFEST assay). With peptide pools, ViraFEST first expanded antigen-specific T cells and afterwards sequenced their TCRs. The Oncomine TCR Beta short-read assay was applied to DNA of cultured CD4+ T cells. The authors extracted genomic DNA from cultured CD4+ T cells. TCRdb independently ran MiXCR on the PCR reads; one entry per CDR3 protein. The repertoire consists of about 5,500 distinct CDR3 sequences, with less than 60% occurring once and the leading ten covering roughly 32%. From germline, CDR1 is SEHNR and CDR2 FQNEAQ (reference sequence). Trimming shortened V by 5 bases and J by 5 bases, and 9 bases separated the two germline ends. CDR3 length: 13 residues.

The rearrangement joins TRBV7-9 to TRBJ2-2; D is unresolved. The sequenced material came from CD4+ T cells from blood, cultured in vitro. This sequence originates from a human donor who had recovered from COVID-19. CDR3 amino acids: CASSLQITGELFF. The CDR3 bases are TGTGCCAGCAGCCTTCAGATAACCGGGGAGCTGTTTTTT.